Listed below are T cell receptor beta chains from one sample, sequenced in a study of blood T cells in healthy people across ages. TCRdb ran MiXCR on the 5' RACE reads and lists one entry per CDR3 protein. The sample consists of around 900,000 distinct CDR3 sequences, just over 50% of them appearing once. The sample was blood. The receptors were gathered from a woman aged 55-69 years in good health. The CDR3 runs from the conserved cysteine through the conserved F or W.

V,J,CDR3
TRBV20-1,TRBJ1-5,CSANEVSNQPQHF
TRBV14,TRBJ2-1,CASSQGLTGTQFF
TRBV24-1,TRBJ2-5,CATSDYQGSGRETQYF
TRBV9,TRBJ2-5,CASSANPMQVRGETQYF
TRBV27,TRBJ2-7,CASSLGPETYEQYF
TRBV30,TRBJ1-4,CAWSLGAPNEKLFF
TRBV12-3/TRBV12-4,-,CASSYSLSGTPYNEQYF
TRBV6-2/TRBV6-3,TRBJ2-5,CASRKTSEETQYF
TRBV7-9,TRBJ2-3,CASSPRGGRHTDTQYF
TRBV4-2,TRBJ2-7,CASSQDPSGIYEQYF
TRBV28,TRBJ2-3,CASSAYPQYF
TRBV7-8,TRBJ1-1,CASTTNTGNTEAFF
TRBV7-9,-,CASSMGLAGQTYEQYF
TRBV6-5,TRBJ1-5,CASAPQGGNQPQHF